This T cell receptor (beta chain) was identified during a study of blood T cell repertoires in COVID-19. Study as a whole: T cells, B-cell-depleted T cells, or PBMCs supplied cDNA or gDNA.

Of note for this clone: Other DNA sequences in the sample encode the same CDR3.

Source study methods: Cell counts per sample came from amplifying reference gene primers. TCRdb's table, derived via immunoSEQ multiplex PCR, lists solely in-frame clones and lacks some. The DNA gave D and trimming, while V, J and clone size come from that table. The profile shows a few hundred thousand clones, around 78% of them singletons. Germline-derived CDR1 and CDR2 are MNHEY and SVGAGI. The V and J ends lost 0 bases and 3 bases, in that order; junction bases with no gene match: 1. This CDR3 has 15 residues. The V and J genes are TRBV6-5 and TRBJ1-4, with 7 bases fitting TRBD1. This clonotype was obtained from a man aged 55 to 70 who had recovered from COVID-19. The sample consisted of peripheral blood. The CDR3 reads CASSYSGTANEKLFF. CDR3 nucleotide sequence: TGTGCCAGCAGTTACTCCGGGACAGCTAATGAAAAACTGTTTTTT.